Presented here are 11 T cell receptor beta chains from one specimen sequenced in a study of blood T cell repertoires in COVID-19. The assay was immunoSEQ multiplex PCR, and TCRdb's table has in-frame clones only and misses some. The profile shows a few hundred thousand clones, about nine tenths of them singletons. Input material: PBMCs or T cells enriched from blood (not recorded which). These receptors were collected from a woman aged 40 to 50 who had recovered from COVID-19.

The V gene is TRBV7-3, the J gene TRBJ2-5, with 7 nucleotides matching TRBD2. Germline V gives CDR1 SGHTA, CDR2 FQGTGA. V shed 6 bases and J 2 bases; nucleotides not matched to a gene: 6. There are 14 residues in the CDR3. CDR3 sequence: CASSLGGTQETQYF. The CDR3 nucleotides are TGTGCCAGCAGTCTCGGGGGGACGCAAGAGACCCAGTACTTC.

V and J are TRBV3-1 (or the pseudogene TRBV3-2) and TRBJ2-3, with 9 nucleotides matching TRBD2. This CDR3 spans 16 amino acids. The trim removed 2 bases at V and 0 bases at J, leaving 3 bases unmatched. CDR1 is LGHDT and CDR2 is YNNKEL in the germline V gene (reference sequence). The CDR3 here is CASSQSAGGSTDTQYF. The CDR3 DNA sequence: TGTGCCAGCAGCCAATCAGCGGGGGGTAGCACAGATACGCAGTATTTT.

J is TRBJ2-5 and V is TRBV3-1 (or the pseudogene TRBV3-2), with TRBD1 matching 8 bases. CDR1 and CDR2 (germline): LGHDT, YNNKEL (reference sequence). Trimming took 7 bases from V and 5 from J; bases not matched to a gene: 3. The CDR3 sequence is 12 residues long. The chain's CDR3 is CASTGGGETQYF. The CDR3 bases are TGTGCCAGCACAGGGGGCGGGGAGACCCAGTACTTC.

The V and J genes are TRBV7-2 and TRBJ2-2; 8 bases map to TRBD1. CDR1 is SGHTA and CDR2 is FQGNSA in the germline V gene. Trimming cost V 5 bases and J 0 bases; bases outside gene matches: 5. The CDR3 covers 16 residues. In DNA, the CDR3 is TGTGCCAGCAGCACCTACAGGGGGTCGAACACCGGGGAGCTGTTTTTT. This sequence encodes CASSTYRGSNTGELFF.

This chain uses TRBV5-4 with TRBJ1-2, with TRBD1 identical over 7 bases. The ends lost 0 bases at V and 0 bases at J; junction bases unmatched: 2. The germline gives CDR1 SGHNT, CDR2 YYREEE (reference sequence). The CDR3 has 15 amino acids. The CDR3 region is CASSLVGQTNYGYTF. As DNA, the CDR3 is TGTGCCAGCAGCTTGGTGGGACAGACTAACTATGGCTACACCTTC.

This clone appeared many times. V gene TRBV28 combines with J gene TRBJ2-7, with 9 bases lining up with TRBD1. Germline CDR1 and CDR2: MDHEN and SYDVKM. Trimming removed 7 bases from V and 0 bases from J; junction bases left unmatched: 4. The CDR3 has 14 residues. DNA for the CDR3: TGTGCCAGCACCACAGGGGGCCTCTCCTACGAGCAGTACTTC. Translating gives CASTTGGLSYEQYF.

The chain combines TRBV27 with TRBJ2-7; 7 nucleotides agree with TRBD1. V lost 5 bases and J lost 2; bases outside the gene matches: 6. Germline CDR1 reads MNHEY; CDR2 reads SMNVEV (reference sequence). CDR3 size: 14 residues. The CDR3 region is CASSPRQGAYEQYF. The CDR3 DNA reads as TGTGCCAGCAGTCCCCGACAGGGCGCCTACGAGCAGTACTTC.

The chain employs TRBV6-5 and TRBJ2-2; 8 bases fit TRBD2. The CDR3 extends over 16 amino acids. CDR1 and CDR2 from the germline V gene are MNHEY and SVGAGI. J was trimmed by 8 bases and V by 0 bases; bases with no gene match: 8. The CDR3 DNA sequence: TGTGCCAGCAGTTACTCGGGCGGGGGGCGTCGTGGGGAGCTGTTTTTT. It specifies CASSYSGGGRRGELFF.

V gene TRBV19 combines with J gene TRBJ1-2; the match to TRBD1 covers 8 bases. The CDR3 is 15 amino acids. Trimming removed 5 bases from V and 4 bases from J; junction bases left unmatched: 9. The germline CDR1 and CDR2 sequences are LNHDA and SQIVND (reference sequence). The CDR3 DNA sequence: TGTGCCAGTAGTGTCACAGGGGGTTCCCTCTATGGCTACACCTTC. This translates into CASSVTGGSLYGYTF. Complete variable domain (other parts from reference TRBV19 and TRBJ1-2): DGGITQSPKYLFRKEGQNVTLSCEQNLNHDAMYWYRQDPGQGLRLIYYSQIVNDFQKGDIAEGYSVSREKKESFPLTVTSAQKNPTAFYLCASSVTGGSLYGYTFGSGTRLTVV.

This clone was recorded only once. CDR3 nucleotide sequence: TGTGCCAGCAGCCCCAGACAGGGGATGACTAATTCACCCCTCCACTTT. It specifies CASSPRQGMTNSPLHF. J is TRBJ1-6 and V is TRBV7-2, with 8 bases lining up with TRBD1. Trimming took 5 bases from V and 6 from J; bases not matched to a gene: 9. The germline CDR1 and CDR2 sequences are SGHTA and FQGNSA. The CDR3 sequence is 16 residues long.

The J gene is TRBJ2-4, the V gene TRBV7-2; possibly TRBD1 for D (6 bases). The CDR3 has 13 amino acids. V was trimmed by 2 bases and J by 11 bases, leaving 13 bases between them. The germline CDR1 and CDR2 sequences are SGHTA and FQGNSA. CDR3 in amino acids: CASSLPGANLQYF. The DNA for the CDR3 is TGTGCCAGCAGCTTACCAGGGGCCAACCTTCAGTACTTC. Variable domain in full (rest from reference TRBV7-2 and TRBJ2-4): GAGVSQSPSNKVTEKGKDVELRCDPISGHTALYWYRQSLGQGLEFLIYFQGNSAPDKSGLPSDRFSAERTGGSVSTLTIQRTQQEDSAVYLCASSLPGANLQYFGAGTRLSVL.